This TCR beta chain was captured in a study of CD4 T cells in relation to SARS-CoV-2 and coronaviruses. Profiling relied on immunoSEQ multiplex PCR, and the TCRdb table lists in-frame clones only, not all of them. Among about 29,000 clones, about 80% were seen once, and the ten largest hold over 12%. This CDR3 comprises 17 residues. Germline loops: CDR1 LNHDA, CDR2 SQIVND (reference sequence). V lost 6 bases and J lost 6; bases outside the gene matches: 12. In the case of this clone: Antigen unknown.

Before the COVID-19 pandemic, during about 2010-2018, CD4+ T cells were taken from unexposed donors. The cells were cultured for under twelve days before CD4+ T cells were isolated. This rearrangement joins TRBV19 to TRBJ2-2; TRBD1 agrees at 11 bases. The receptor was derived from a human donor in good health. Sequencing was performed on CD4+ T cells from PBMCs, cultured in vitro. The CDR3 nucleotides read TGTGCCAGTAGAATCAATATAGGGACAGGGGGATCCGGGGAGCTGTTTTTT. Its protein product is CASRINIGTGGSGELFF.